The clone carrying this T cell receptor beta chain has more than one count but fewer than ten. The sample belongs to a study of T-cell reconstitution after alpha-beta-depleted transplantation in children. CDR3 length equals 12 residues. Trimming took off 4 bases at V and 10 bases at J, with 13 bases between the two ends. Unique molecular identifiers were incorporated into the prepared TCRbeta library. Each CDR3 protein is one row after TCRdb ran MiXCR on the PCR reads. The sample gives about 610,000 distinct CDR3 sequences, about 10% of which show up once; 4% is in the top ten. The source is a human donor who donated a stem cell graft to a child with acute myeloid leukemia. This chain uses TRBV12-3 or TRBV12-4 with TRBJ1-1; D gene ambiguous. The sequenced sample was PBMCs from the stem cell graft donor, obtained from the stem cell graft. Written as DNA, the CDR3 is TGTGCCAGCAGTTACGAGGGTGAACGAGCTTTCTTT. Amino acid sequence: CASSYEGERAFF.